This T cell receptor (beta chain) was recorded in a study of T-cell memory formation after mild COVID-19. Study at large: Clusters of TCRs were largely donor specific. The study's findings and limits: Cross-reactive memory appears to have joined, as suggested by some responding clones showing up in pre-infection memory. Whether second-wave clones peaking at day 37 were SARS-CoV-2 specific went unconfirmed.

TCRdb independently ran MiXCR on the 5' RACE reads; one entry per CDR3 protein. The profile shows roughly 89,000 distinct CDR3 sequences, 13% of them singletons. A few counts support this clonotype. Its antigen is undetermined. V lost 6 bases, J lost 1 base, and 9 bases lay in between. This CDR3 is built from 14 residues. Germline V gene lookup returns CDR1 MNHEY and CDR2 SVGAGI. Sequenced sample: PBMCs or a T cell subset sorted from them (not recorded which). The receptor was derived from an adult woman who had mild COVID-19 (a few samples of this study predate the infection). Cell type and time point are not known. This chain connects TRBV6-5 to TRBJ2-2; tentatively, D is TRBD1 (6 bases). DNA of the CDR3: TGTGCCAGCAGCGAGACAGGGAACACCGGGGAGCTGTTTTTT. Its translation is CASSETGNTGELFF.